The 25 T cell receptor beta chains reported below all come from one sample, sequenced in a study of brain T cells in children with intractable seizures. Some clones are missing from TCRdb's copy, which holds only in-frame ones; the method was immunoSEQ multiplex PCR. The sample includes 35,000 to 50,000 clones, roughly 90% seen only once; the top ten take about 6%. The sequenced sample was peripheral blood, obtained at surgery. The source of these receptors is a girl aged 2 to 9 with tuberous sclerosis and intractable seizures.

The chain carries TRBV6-5 and TRBJ2-7, with 10 nucleotides matching TRBD1. Unmatched junction bases numbered 5, after V lost 6 bases and J lost 6 bases. CDR1 MNHEY and CDR2 SVGAGI come from the germline V gene. CDR3 size: 13 residues. CDR3 sequence reads: CASRGQGVSEQYV. DNA for the CDR3: TGTGCCAGCAGAGGACAGGGGGTCTCCGAGCAGTACGTC.

This chain links TRBV3-1 (or the pseudogene TRBV3-2) with TRBJ1-6, with a weak D call TRBD1 (6 bases). The germline CDR1 and CDR2 sequences are LGHDT and YNNKEL (reference sequence). CDR3 length equals 17 residues. V was shortened by 1 base and J by 9 bases, with 19 bases between the two germline ends. The CDR3 protein is CASSQVFRDIAFSPLHF. CDR3 sequence (DNA): TGTGCCAGCAGCCAAGTATTTAGGGACATCGCCTTTTCACCCCTCCACTTT.

The gene calls are TRBV6-1 and TRBJ1-6; D not certain. This CDR3 comprises 11 residues. Germline CDR1 and CDR2: MNHNS and SASEGT. V dropped 3 bases and J dropped 17 bases, with 11 bases sitting between them. The CDR3 DNA follows: TGTGCCAGCAGTGATGTCTGGCCCATCCACTTT. This encodes CASSDVWPIHF.

The chain couples TRBV5-1 to TRBJ2-4; possibly TRBD1 for D (6 bases). CDR3 length: 14 amino acids. The V and J ends lost 0 bases and 9 bases respectively, with 13 bases between them. Germline loops: CDR1 SGHRS, CDR2 YFSETQ. Written as DNA, the CDR3 is TGCGCCAGCAGCTTGGGAGGGGGATCCGGCATTCAGTACTTC. Translated: CASSLGGGSGIQYF.

The rearrangement joins TRBV28 to TRBJ1-6, with a tentative D call TRBD1 (6 bases). CDR3 length: 15 amino acids. The germline V gene has CDR1 MDHEN and CDR2 SYDVKM. Trimming removed 6 bases from V and 0 bases from J, with 9 bases in between. DNA of the CDR3: TGTGCCAGCAGCACAGGGAGCTCCTATAATTCACCCCTCCACTTT. Translated, it gives CASSTGSSYNSPLHF. The complete variable domain, with remaining parts taken from reference TRBV28 and TRBJ1-6, reads DVKVTQSSRYLVKRTGEKVFLECVQDMDHENMFWYRQDPGLGLRLIYFSYDVKMKEKGDIPEGYSVSREKKERFSLILESASTNQTSMYLCASSTGSSYNSPLHFGNGTRLTVT.

This chain joins TRBV27 and TRBJ2-7; 10 bases fit TRBD2. CDR1 MNHEY and CDR2 SMNVEV come from the germline V gene (reference sequence). The junction had 9 bases not matched to a gene; V was cut back by 6 bases and J by 1 base. The CDR3 runs to 16 residues. The CDR3 DNA sequence: TGTGCCAGCAGGGAGCGGGGGGGCGTTGCATCCTACGAGCAGTACTTC. Translation gives CASRERGGVASYEQYF.

The rearrangement joins TRBV6-6 to TRBJ2-6; D remains ambiguous. The CDR3 length is 15 residues. Germline V gives CDR1 MNHNY, CDR2 SVGAGI (reference sequence). V was cut by 7 bases and J by 1 base, with 11 bases left in between. The CDR3 loop reads CASTQDLSGANVLTF. Here the CDR3 DNA reads TGTGCCAGCACCCAAGACCTTTCTGGGGCCAACGTCCTGACTTTC.

This chain uses TRBV12-5 with TRBJ1-6, with 7 bases matching TRBD1. V lost 4 bases, J lost 10 bases, and 7 bases stayed unmatched. The CDR3 totals 14 residues. Germline V lookup: CDR1 LGHNT, CDR2 FRNRAP. This CDR3 is CASGSGTVRSPLHF. CDR3 DNA: TGTGCTAGTGGTTCCGGGACAGTAAGGTCACCCCTCCACTTT.

The chain carries TRBV5-5 and TRBJ1-2; possible D gene TRBD1, 6 bases. The CDR3 contains 16 residues. Germline V gene sequence: CDR1 SGHKS, CDR2 YYEKEE (reference sequence). Trimming cost V 0 bases and J 0 bases, with 12 bases left between them. Here the CDR3 DNA reads TGTGCCAGCAGCTTGGACCCGGGACAAGCTAACTATGGCTACACCTTC. Translated: CASSLDPGQANYGYTF.

The chain has TRBV28 and TRBJ1-4; the match to TRBD1 covers 8 bases. Losses at the gene ends were 6 bases for V and 5 bases for J; bases not matched to a gene: 17. This CDR3 has 18 residues. The V gene's germline CDR1 is MDHEN and CDR2 SYDVKM. CDR3 sequence: CASRENRDRRKGNEKLFF. For the CDR3, the DNA is TGTGCCAGCAGAGAAAACCGGGACAGGAGAAAGGGGAATGAAAAACTGTTTTTT.

The rearrangement links TRBV7-9 to TRBJ1-5; TRBD1 agrees at 8 bases. Per germline, CDR1 SEHNR and CDR2 FQNEAQ (reference sequence). CDR3 size: 16 residues. The V gene end was trimmed by 2 bases and the J gene end by 8 bases; junction bases not matched to a gene: 11. The CDR3 DNA is TGTGCCAGCAGCTTACGTCAGGGGGCTCTTAATAAGCCCCAGCATTTT. Its protein is CASSLRQGALNKPQHF.

This chain links TRBV5-1 with TRBJ2-2; 7 nucleotides agree with TRBD1. The CDR3 has 15 amino acids. V lost 4 bases and J lost 2; bases outside the gene matches: 5. In germline, CDR1 is SGHRS, CDR2 YFSETQ. DNA for the CDR3: TGCGCCAGCAGCCCCGGGACAGACAACACCGGGGAGCTGTTTTTT. Protein: CASSPGTDNTGELFF.

This rearrangement joins TRBV7-8 to TRBJ2-3; the D gene is possibly TRBD2 (6 bases). The CDR3 length is 15 residues. The V and J ends lost 1 base and 4 bases respectively, with 12 bases between them. CDR1 SGHVS and CDR2 FQNEAQ come from the germline V gene. The DNA of the CDR3 is TGTGCCAGCAGCTTAGTTCCGCGGGGCGCAGATACGCAGTATTTT. This codes for CASSLVPRGADTQYF.

This chain links TRBV5-1 with TRBJ2-5, with unresolved D. Trimming stripped 0 bases from V and 4 bases from J, with 16 bases between. CDR1 and CDR2 (germline): SGHRS, YFSETQ. The CDR3 consists of 16 residues. The CDR3 reads CASSLAGARTGETQYF. Here the CDR3 DNA reads TGCGCCAGCAGCTTGGCCGGAGCCCGAACGGGAGAGACCCAGTACTTC.

The rearrangement joins TRBV9 to TRBJ1-3, with D possibly matching TRBD1 (5 bases). Germline CDR1 reads SGDLS; CDR2 reads YYNGEE. There are 15 residues in the CDR3. V lost 1 base and J 0 bases, leaving 8 bases between the germline ends. CDR3 region: CASSVQGSSGNTIYF. The CDR3 region has the DNA TGTGCCAGCAGCGTACAGGGTAGCTCTGGAAACACCATATATTTT.

This chain connects TRBV2 to TRBJ1-1, with D possibly matching TRBD1 (5 bases). V was cut by 7 bases and J by 0 bases, with 12 bases left in between. Germline values: CDR1 SNHLY, CDR2 FYNNEI. The CDR3 sequence is 14 residues long. The CDR3 loop reads CASTFGGMNTEAFF. The CDR3 bases are TGTGCCAGCACCTTTGGGGGAATGAACACTGAAGCTTTCTTT.

The chain couples TRBV6-1 to TRBJ1-6; TRBD1 matches at 10 bases. This CDR3 comprises 17 residues. Germline CDR1 and CDR2: MNHNS and SASEGT. Trimming removed 2 bases from V and 4 bases from J; junction bases left unmatched: 5. In DNA, the CDR3 is TGTGCCAGCAGTGAAAAAGGGACAGGGGCTTATAATTCACCCCTCCACTTT. This gives the protein CASSEKGTGAYNSPLHF.

This clone was recorded a few times. CDR3 amino acids: CASSLARNYGYTF. In DNA form, the CDR3 reads TGCGCCAGCAGCTTGGCCCGAAACTATGGCTACACCTTC. The gene calls are TRBV5-1 and TRBJ1-2; D ambiguous. Per the germline V gene, CDR1 is SGHRS and CDR2 is YFSETQ. The V end lost 0 bases, the J end lost 2 bases, and 5 bases lay between the germline ends. The CDR3 is 13 amino acids.

This clone was picked up a small number of times. This chain uses TRBV20-1 with TRBJ1-1; weak D call: TRBD1 (6 bases). The CDR3 sequence is 11 residues long. CDR1 is DFQATT and CDR2 is SNEGSKA in the germline V gene (reference sequence). CDR3 protein: CRMDRNTEAFF. The CDR3 DNA follows: TGCAGAATGGACAGGAACACTGAAGCTTTCTTT.

The chain combines TRBV19 with TRBJ1-2, with unresolved D. The CDR3 consists of 15 residues. Trimming cost V 3 bases and J 0 bases, with 11 bases left between them. The germline gives CDR1 LNHDA, CDR2 SQIVND (reference sequence). CDR3 loop: CASSMGGVSNYGYTF. CDR3 DNA sequence: TGTGCCAGTAGTATGGGCGGAGTATCTAACTATGGCTACACCTTC.

The chain carries TRBV2 and TRBJ2-6; TRBD2 matches at 7 bases. J lost 0 bases, V lost 2 bases, and 13 bases had no gene match. The germline V gene encodes CDR1 SNHLY and CDR2 FYNNEI. The CDR3 totals 20 residues. The CDR3 bases are TGTGCCAGCAGTGAAACAGAAGCGGGGCAGACACCCTCTGGGGCCAACGTCCTGACTTTC. Translation: CASSETEAGQTPSGANVLTF.

This rearrangement joins TRBV11-2 to TRBJ1-6; D not resolved. The germline V gene has CDR1 SGHAT and CDR2 FQNNGV. This CDR3 spans 13 amino acids. V was cut by 3 bases and J by 7 bases, with 7 bases left in between. The DNA for the CDR3 is TGTGCCAGCAGCTTTAGTGAGAATTCACCCCTCCACTTT. Translated, it gives CASSFSENSPLHF.

CDR3 sequence (DNA): TGTGCCAGCACTCCAGGGGCGGCAGGCAATCAGCCCCAGCATTTT. Protein: CASTPGAAGNQPQHF. The rearrangement joins TRBV6-5 to TRBJ1-5; TRBD1 might be the D (6 bases). The CDR3 consists of 15 residues. The germline CDR1 and CDR2 sequences are MNHEY and SVGAGI. Trimming shortened V by 7 bases and J by 2 bases, and 15 bases separated the two germline ends.

The gene calls are TRBV6-1 and TRBJ2-1, with TRBD2 identical over 9 bases. Germline CDR1 MNHNS, CDR2 SASEGT. The V gene end was trimmed by 4 bases and the J gene end by 5 bases; junction bases not matched to a gene: 15. This CDR3 spans 18 amino acids. Here the CDR3 reads CASSGVKGWRGGDNEQFF. The CDR3 nucleotides are TGTGCCAGCAGTGGGGTCAAAGGCTGGCGGGGGGGCGACAATGAGCAGTTCTTC.

J is TRBJ2-3 and V is TRBV5-1; D is possibly TRBD1 (6 bases). V lost 1 base and J 4 bases, leaving 19 bases between the germline ends. The CDR3 is made up of 17 amino acids. Germline V gives CDR1 SGHRS, CDR2 YFSETQ. The CDR3 region has the DNA TGCGCCAGCAGCTTGTTGTTGGGGGCGGAGGTGGCAGATACGCAGTATTTT. Amino acid sequence: CASSLLLGAEVADTQYF.